The text below deals with one T cell receptor beta chain. The CDR3 has 18 residues. CDR1 and CDR2 from the germline V gene are SGHTA and FQGNSA. V shed 1 base, J shed 4 bases, and the junction held 13 bases outside the gene matches. The data originate from a study of OX40 agonist ivuxolimab in advanced cancers. Assay: immunoSEQ multiplex PCR; the TCRdb copy retains only in-frame clones and omits some. The sample holds around 80,000 clones, about 86% seen once. This specimen was CD4+ or CD8+ T cells sorted from blood, taken in a trial of the OX40 agonist ivuxolimab. The J gene is TRBJ2-1, the V gene TRBV7-2; 7 nucleotides agree with TRBD2. The source of this sequence is an adult with an advanced solid tumor such as melanoma, head and neck, liver or kidney cancer. In DNA form, the CDR3 reads TGTGCCAGCAGCTTAGAGGGGCTAGCGGAGCTACTTTACAATGAGCAGTTCTTC. Translation: CASSLEGLAELLYNEQFF.